This T cell receptor beta chain originates from a study of CD8 T cells in ankylosing spondylitis. The study, taken as a whole, reports: Disease-linked clones, CD8+, were relatively rare in peripheral blood. Reportedly, disease-linked clones are significantly enriched in ankylosing spondylitis patients' matched synovial fluid. About 8 highly homologous variants formed a TCR beta motif that appeared characteristic of ankylosing spondylitis blood.

Germline values: CDR1 SGHRS, CDR2 YFSETQ. V gave up 7 bases and J gave up 2 bases; unmatched junction bases: 7. The length of the CDR3 is 15 residues. Quantitative barcoded 5'-RACE was used to prepare TCR beta libraries. Each CDR3 protein is one row after TCRdb ran MiXCR on the 5' RACE reads. This table holds about 96,000 distinct CDR3 sequences, about 9% found once. This clonotype was counted ten times or more. What it recognizes is unknown. Sequenced material: blood, either unsorted or a sorted T cell fraction (not recorded which). The chain recombines TRBV5-1 with TRBJ2-2; TRBD2 agrees at 8 bases. This TCR came from a male donor with ankylosing spondylitis or in good health (not recorded which). The CDR3 is CASVPGGTNTGELFF. The DNA for the CDR3 is TGCGCCAGCGTCCCGGGGGGGACAAACACCGGGGAGCTGTTTTTT.